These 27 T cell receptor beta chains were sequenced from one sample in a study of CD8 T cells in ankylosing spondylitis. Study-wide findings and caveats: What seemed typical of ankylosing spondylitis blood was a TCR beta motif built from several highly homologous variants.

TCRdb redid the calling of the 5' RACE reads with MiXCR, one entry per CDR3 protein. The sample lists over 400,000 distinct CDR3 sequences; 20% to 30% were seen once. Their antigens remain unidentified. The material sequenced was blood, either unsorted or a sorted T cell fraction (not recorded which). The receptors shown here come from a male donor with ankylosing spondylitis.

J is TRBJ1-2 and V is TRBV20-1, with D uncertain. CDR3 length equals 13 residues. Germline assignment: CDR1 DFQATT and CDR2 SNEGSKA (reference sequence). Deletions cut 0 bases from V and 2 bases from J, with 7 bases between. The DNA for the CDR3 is TGCAGTGCTAGAGATGAGAGAAACTATGGCTACACCTTC. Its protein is CSARDERNYGYTF.

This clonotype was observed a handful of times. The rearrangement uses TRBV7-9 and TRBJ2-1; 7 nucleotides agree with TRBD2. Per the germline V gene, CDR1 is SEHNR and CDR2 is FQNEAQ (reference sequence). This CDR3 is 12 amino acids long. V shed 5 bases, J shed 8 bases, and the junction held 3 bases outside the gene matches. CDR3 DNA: TGTGCCAGCAGCCCGACTAGCTATGAGCAGTTCTTC. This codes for CASSPTSYEQFF.

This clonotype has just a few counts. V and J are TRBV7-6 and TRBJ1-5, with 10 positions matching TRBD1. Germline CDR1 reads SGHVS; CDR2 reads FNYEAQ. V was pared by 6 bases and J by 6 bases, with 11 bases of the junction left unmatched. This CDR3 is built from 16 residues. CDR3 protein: CASSFGTGVQSQPQHF. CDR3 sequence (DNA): TGTGCCAGCAGTTTCGGGACAGGGGTTCAGTCTCAGCCCCAGCATTTT.

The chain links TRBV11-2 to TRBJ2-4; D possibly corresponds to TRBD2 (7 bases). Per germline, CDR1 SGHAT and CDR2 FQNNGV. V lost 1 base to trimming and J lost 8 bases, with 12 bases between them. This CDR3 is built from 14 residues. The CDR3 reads CASSLVGGQHIQYF. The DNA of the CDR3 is TGTGCCAGCAGCTTAGTGGGGGGGCAACACATTCAGTACTTC. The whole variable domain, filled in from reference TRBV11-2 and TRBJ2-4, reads EAGVAQSPRYKIIEKRQSVAFWCNPISGHATLYWYQQILGQGPKLLIQFQNNGVVDDSQLPKDRFSAERLKGVDSTLKIQPAKLEDSAVYLCASSLVGGQHIQYFGAGTRLSVL.

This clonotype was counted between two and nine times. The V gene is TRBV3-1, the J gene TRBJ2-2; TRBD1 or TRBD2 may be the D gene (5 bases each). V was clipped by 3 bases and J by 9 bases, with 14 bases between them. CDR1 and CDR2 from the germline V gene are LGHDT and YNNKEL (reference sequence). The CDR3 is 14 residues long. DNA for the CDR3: TGTGCCAGCAGCCAGGCGCTAGGGGACCGGGAGCTGTTTTTT. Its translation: CASSQALGDRELFF.

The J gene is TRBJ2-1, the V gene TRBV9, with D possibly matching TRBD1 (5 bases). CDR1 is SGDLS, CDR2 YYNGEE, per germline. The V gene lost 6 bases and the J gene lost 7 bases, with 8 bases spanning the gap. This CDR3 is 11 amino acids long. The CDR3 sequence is CASTKGNEQFF. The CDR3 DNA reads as TGTGCCAGCACGAAGGGGAATGAGCAGTTCTTC.

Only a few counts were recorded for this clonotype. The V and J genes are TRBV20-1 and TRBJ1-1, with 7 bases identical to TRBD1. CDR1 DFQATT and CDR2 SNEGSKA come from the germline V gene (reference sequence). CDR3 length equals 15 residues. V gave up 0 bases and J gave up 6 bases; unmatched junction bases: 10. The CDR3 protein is CSARDMGQGEAEAFF. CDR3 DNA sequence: TGCAGTGCTAGAGATATGGGCCAGGGGGAGGCTGAAGCTTTCTTT.

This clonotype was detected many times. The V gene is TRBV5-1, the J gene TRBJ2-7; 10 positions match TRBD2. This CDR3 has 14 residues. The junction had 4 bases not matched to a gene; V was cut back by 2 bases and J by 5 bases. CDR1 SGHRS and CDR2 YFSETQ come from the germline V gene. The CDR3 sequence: CASSLGLAGDEQYF. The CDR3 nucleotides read TGCGCCAGCAGCTTAGGCCTAGCGGGAGACGAGCAGTACTTC. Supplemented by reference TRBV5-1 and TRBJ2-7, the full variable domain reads KAGVTQTPRYLIKTRGQQVTLSCSPISGHRSVSWYQQTPGQGLQFLFEYFSETQRNKGNFPGRFSGRQFSNSRSEMNVSTLELGDSALYLCASSLGLAGDEQYFGPGTRLTVT.

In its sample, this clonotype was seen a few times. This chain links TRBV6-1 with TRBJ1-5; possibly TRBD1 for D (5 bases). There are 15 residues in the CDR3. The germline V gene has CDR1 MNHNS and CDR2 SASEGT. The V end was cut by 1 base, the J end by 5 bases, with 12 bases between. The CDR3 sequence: CASSEVKGLDQPQHF. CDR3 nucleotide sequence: TGTGCCAGCAGTGAAGTAAAGGGGCTCGATCAGCCCCAGCATTTT.

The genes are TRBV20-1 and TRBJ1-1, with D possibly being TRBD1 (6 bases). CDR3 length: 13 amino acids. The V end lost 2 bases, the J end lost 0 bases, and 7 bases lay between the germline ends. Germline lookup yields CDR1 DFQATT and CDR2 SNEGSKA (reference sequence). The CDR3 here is CSARRTVNTEAFF. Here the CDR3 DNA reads TGCAGTGCTAGACGGACAGTGAACACTGAAGCTTTCTTT.

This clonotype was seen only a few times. The CDR3 protein is CASSRGYEQYV. In DNA form, the CDR3 reads TGTGCCAGCAGCCGGGGCTACGAGCAGTACGTC. This rearrangement joins TRBV12-3 or TRBV12-4 to TRBJ2-7; a weak D match, TRBD2 (5 bases). V was trimmed by 6 bases and J by 3 bases, leaving 6 bases between them. The CDR3 has 11 residues.

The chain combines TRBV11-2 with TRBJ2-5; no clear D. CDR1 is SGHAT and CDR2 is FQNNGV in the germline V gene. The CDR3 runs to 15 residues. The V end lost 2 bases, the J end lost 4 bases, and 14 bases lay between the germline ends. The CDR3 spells CASSLQSAQRETQYF. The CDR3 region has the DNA TGTGCCAGCAGCTTACAATCTGCTCAACGAGAGACCCAGTACTTC.

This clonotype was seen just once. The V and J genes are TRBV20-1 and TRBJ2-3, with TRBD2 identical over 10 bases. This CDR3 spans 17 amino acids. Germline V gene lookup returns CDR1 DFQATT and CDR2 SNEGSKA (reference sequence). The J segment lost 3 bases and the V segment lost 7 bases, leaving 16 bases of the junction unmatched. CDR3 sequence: CSGSTWASGSRTDTQYF. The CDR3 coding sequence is TGCAGTGGGTCCACTTGGGCTAGCGGGAGTCGGACAGATACGCAGTATTTT.

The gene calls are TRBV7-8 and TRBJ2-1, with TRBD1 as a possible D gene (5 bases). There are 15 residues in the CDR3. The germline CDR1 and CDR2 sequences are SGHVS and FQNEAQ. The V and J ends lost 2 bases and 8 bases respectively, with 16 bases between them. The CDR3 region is CASSLPPGSWDEQFF. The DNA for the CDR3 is TGTGCCAGCAGCTTACCGCCAGGGTCTTGGGATGAGCAGTTCTTC. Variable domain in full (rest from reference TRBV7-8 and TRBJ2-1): GAGVSQSPRYKVAKRGQDVALRCDPISGHVSLFWYQQALGQGPEFLTYFQNEAQLDKSGLPSDRFFAERPEGSVSTLKIQRTQQEDSAVYLCASSLPPGSWDEQFFGPGTRLTVL.

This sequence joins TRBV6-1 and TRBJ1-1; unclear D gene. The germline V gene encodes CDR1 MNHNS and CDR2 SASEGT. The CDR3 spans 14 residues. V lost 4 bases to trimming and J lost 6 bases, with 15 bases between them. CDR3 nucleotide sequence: TGTGCCAGCAGTGCCACGCGCCTTGGCGCTGAAGCTTTCTTT. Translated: CASSATRLGAEAFF.

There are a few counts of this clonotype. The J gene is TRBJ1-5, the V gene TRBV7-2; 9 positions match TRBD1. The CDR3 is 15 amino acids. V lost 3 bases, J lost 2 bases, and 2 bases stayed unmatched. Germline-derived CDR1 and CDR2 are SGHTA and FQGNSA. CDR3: CASSFRQGGNQPQHF. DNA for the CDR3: TGTGCCAGCAGCTTTAGACAGGGGGGCAATCAGCCCCAGCATTTT.

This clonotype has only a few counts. CDR3 protein: CASSNGTSGSSEQYF. The CDR3 DNA reads TGCGCCAGCAGCAACGGGACTAGCGGGAGTAGCGAGCAGTACTTC. V is TRBV5-1 and J is TRBJ2-7; 14 bases line up with TRBD2. V lost 4 bases to trimming and J lost 6 bases; unmatched junction nucleotides: 6. The CDR3 loop spans 15 amino acids. Looked up from germline, CDR1 is SGHRS and CDR2 is YFSETQ.

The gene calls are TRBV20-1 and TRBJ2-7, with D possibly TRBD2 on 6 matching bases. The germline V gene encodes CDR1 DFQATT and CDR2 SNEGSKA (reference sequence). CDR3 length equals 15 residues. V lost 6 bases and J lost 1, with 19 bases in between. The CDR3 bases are TGCAGTGCAGGGAGTTCTAGCGCACCTTCCTACGAGCAGTACTTC. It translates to CSAGSSSAPSYEQYF.

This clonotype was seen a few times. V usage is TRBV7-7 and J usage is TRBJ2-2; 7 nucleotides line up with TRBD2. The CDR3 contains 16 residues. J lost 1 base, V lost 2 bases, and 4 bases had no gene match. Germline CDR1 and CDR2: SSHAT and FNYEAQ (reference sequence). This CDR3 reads CASSLYSGGNTGELFF. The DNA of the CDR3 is TGTGCCAGCAGCTTATATTCGGGAGGGAACACCGGGGAGCTGTTTTTT.

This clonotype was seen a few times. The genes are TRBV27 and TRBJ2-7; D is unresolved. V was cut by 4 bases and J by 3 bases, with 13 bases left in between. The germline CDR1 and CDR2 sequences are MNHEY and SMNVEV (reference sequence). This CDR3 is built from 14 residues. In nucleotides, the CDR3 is TGTGCCAGCAGTTCCCCGATCCTAAACTACGAGCAGTACTTC. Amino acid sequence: CASSSPILNYEQYF.

The CDR3 bases are TGTGCCAGCAGTTACTCTCAGTTGTCTAGCGGTTACGAGCAGTACGTC. Residues: CASSYSQLSSGYEQYV. The J gene is TRBJ2-7, the V gene TRBV6-5; 7 positions match TRBD2. Looked up from germline, CDR1 is MNHEY and CDR2 is SVGAGI. J gave up 4 bases and V 0 bases, and 9 bases lay outside the gene matches. This CDR3 has 16 amino acids.

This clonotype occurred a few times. The CDR3, as DNA: TGTGCCAGCAGCCAAGAATTCGGGGGCGGTCAGCCCCAGCATTTT. This translates into CASSQEFGGGQPQHF. The chain employs TRBV3-1 and TRBJ1-5; possible D gene TRBD1, 6 bases. The germline V gene has CDR1 LGHDT and CDR2 YNNKEL (reference sequence). Deletions cut 0 bases from V and 6 bases from J, with 12 bases between. The length of the CDR3 is 15 residues.

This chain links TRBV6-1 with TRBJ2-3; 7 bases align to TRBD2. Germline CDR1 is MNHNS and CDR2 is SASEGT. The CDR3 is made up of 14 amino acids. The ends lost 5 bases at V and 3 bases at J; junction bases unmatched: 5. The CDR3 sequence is CASSSALATDTQYF. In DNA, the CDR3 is TGTGCCAGCAGTAGTGCACTAGCGACAGATACGCAGTATTTT.

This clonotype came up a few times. The CDR3 sequence: CASSLLGNNEQFF. In DNA form, the CDR3 reads TGTGCCAGCAGTCTCCTCGGAAACAATGAGCAGTTCTTC. The chain joins TRBV12-3 or TRBV12-4 to TRBJ2-1; D is undetermined. V lost 5 bases and J 5 bases, leaving 10 bases between the germline ends. The CDR3 covers 13 residues.

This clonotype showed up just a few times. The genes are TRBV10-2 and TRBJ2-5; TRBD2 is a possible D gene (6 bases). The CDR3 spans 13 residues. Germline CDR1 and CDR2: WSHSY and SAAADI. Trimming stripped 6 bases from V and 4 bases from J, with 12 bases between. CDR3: CASRRRRVETQYF. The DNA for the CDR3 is TGCGCCAGCAGAAGACGGAGGGTAGAGACCCAGTACTTC.

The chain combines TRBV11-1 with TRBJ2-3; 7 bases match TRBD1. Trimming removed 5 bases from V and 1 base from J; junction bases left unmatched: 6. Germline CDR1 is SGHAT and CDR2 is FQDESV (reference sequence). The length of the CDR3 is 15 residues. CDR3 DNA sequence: TGTGCCAGCAGCCCCCGGGACAGACGCACAGATACGCAGTATTTT. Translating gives CASSPRDRRTDTQYF.

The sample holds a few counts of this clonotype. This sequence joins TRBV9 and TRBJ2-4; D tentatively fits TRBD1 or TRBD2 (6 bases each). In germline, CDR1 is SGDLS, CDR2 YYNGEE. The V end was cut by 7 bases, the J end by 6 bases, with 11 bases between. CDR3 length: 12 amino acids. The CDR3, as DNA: TGTGCCAGCTCGGAGGGGGGAAACATTCAGTACTTC. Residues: CASSEGGNIQYF.